This entry lists 17 T cell receptor beta chains sequenced from one sample in a study of tumor and adjacent non-tumor tissue in lung cancer. RNA was extracted from bulk tissue without any cell sorting. TCRbeta libraries were built with three rounds of nested PCR, modified from ARM-PCR. Via MiXCR, TCRdb re-called the multiplex PCR reads, giving one row per CDR3 protein. The sample yields some 99,000 distinct CDR3 sequences, approximately 71% seen once. The specimen was lung tumor tissue. All receptors come from a woman aged 60 to 75 with non-small cell lung cancer.

Note on this clonotype: One end of the junction does not line up with germline, which may come from a read error. The chain employs TRBV11-2 and TRBJ1-1; D is ambiguous. The CDR3 contains 14 residues. Germline V gene lookup returns CDR1 SGHAT and CDR2 FQNNGV. The CDR3 DNA follows: TGTACCAGCAGCACGAACGTGATGAACACTGAAGCTTTCTTT. Protein product: CTSSTNVMNTEAFF.

This clonotype was detected only once. This may come from a read error, since a much larger clone is one base off. The chain links TRBV20-1 to TRBJ1-1; TRBD1 aligns across 7 bases. Germline V gives CDR1 DFQATT, CDR2 SNEGSKA (reference sequence). The CDR3 is 14 residues long. The trim removed 6 bases at V and 1 base at J, leaving 8 bases unmatched. CDR3 loop: CSAVLGTANTEAFF. The DNA of the CDR3 is TGCAGTGCCGTCTTGGGGACAGCGAACACTGAAGCTTTCTTT.

Comments on this clonotype: A much bigger clone sits one base away, suggesting this may be a read error. V and J are TRBV20-1 and TRBJ1-4; no clear D gene. The CDR3 totals 12 residues. The germline V gene encodes CDR1 DFQATT and CDR2 SNEGSKA (reference sequence). The CDR3 loop is CSTSSLNEKLFF. The CDR3 nucleotides read TGCAGTACTAGCTCCCTTAATGAAAAACTGTTTTTT.

Regarding this clonotype: Given a much more abundant clone one base away, this may be a read error. The gene calls are TRBV10-2 and TRBJ1-1; 7 bases are shared with TRBD1. The germline gives CDR1 WSHSY, CDR2 SAAADI. The V gene end was trimmed by 6 bases and the J gene end by 2 bases; junction bases not matched to a gene: 9. CDR3 length: 15 amino acids. The CDR3 region is CASRGQARGNTEAFF. CDR3 sequence (DNA): TGCGCCAGCAGAGGACAGGCCCGGGGAAACACTGAAGCTTTCTTT.

Details on this clonotype: Being one base from a much bigger clone, this may be a read error. V is TRBV20-1 and J is TRBJ1-1; D is undetermined. CDR3 length: 13 residues. Germline CDR1 is DFQATT and CDR2 is SNEGSKA (reference sequence). Trimming shortened V by 7 bases and J by 4 bases, and 16 bases separated the two germline ends. In nucleotides, the CDR3 is TGCAGTGTTTACACCGGACCGGGCACTGAAGCTTTCTTT. Translation: CSVYTGPGTEAFF.

This chain links TRBV30 with TRBJ1-4; D is ambiguous. This CDR3 has 14 amino acids. Germline V CDR1 and CDR2: GTSNPN, SVGIG (reference sequence). Trimming cost V 1 base and J 7 bases, with 13 bases left between them. CDR3 residues: CAWSELRGGEKLFF. Written as DNA, the CDR3 is TGTGCCTGGAGTGAATTGCGGGGTGGTGAAAAACTGTTTTTT.

A remark on this clonotype: The CDR3 end shows no conserved phenylalanine or tryptophan, and so a read error is likely. The gene calls are TRBV12-3 or TRBV12-4 and TRBJ2-7; 8 bases are shared with TRBD1. This CDR3 is built from 15 residues. The V segment lost 6 bases and the J segment 0 bases; nucleotides outside the gene matches: 7. Here the CDR3 DNA reads TGTGCCAGCAGATACAGACAGGGGAACTCCTACGAGCAGTACCTC. Protein sequence: CASRYRQGNSYEQYL.

The chain couples TRBV5-1 to TRBJ2-2; D may be TRBD1 or TRBD2 (5 bases each). The CDR3 runs 17 residues. Trimming stripped 7 bases from V and 4 bases from J, with 23 bases between. Germline V CDR1 and CDR2: SGHRS, YFSETQ. CDR3 in DNA: TGCGCCAGCGACAAACTTGGGACGACAGATACCACCGGGGAGCTGTTTTTT. It yields the protein CASDKLGTTDTTGELFF.

This clonotype appeared once. A much larger clone differs by one base, so this may be a read error. The chain links TRBV4-2 to TRBJ1-5, with unresolved D. Per germline, CDR1 LGHNA and CDR2 YNFKEQ. The CDR3 totals 14 residues. Trimming shortened V by 1 base and J by 5 bases, and 9 bases separated the two germline ends. Here the CDR3 DNA reads TGTGCCAGCAGCCAAGTAGGCGGTGATCAGCCCCAGCATTTT. It yields the protein CASSQVGGDQPQHF.

The chain uses TRBV6-5 and TRBJ2-6; D might be TRBD1 (7 bases). In germline, CDR1 is MNHEY, CDR2 SVGAGI. This CDR3 is 16 amino acids long. Trimming took 5 bases from V and 6 from J, leaving 17 bases between them. The CDR3 sequence is CASSRQGGVVANVLTF. The CDR3 nucleotides read TGTGCCAGCAGTCGACAGGGAGGAGTGGTGGCCAACGTCCTGACTTTC.

This chain connects TRBV29-1 to TRBJ2-3, with D maybe TRBD2 (5 bases). V was trimmed by 5 bases and J by 2 bases, leaving 14 bases between them. CDR1 SQVTM and CDR2 ANQGSEA come from the germline V gene. This CDR3 is built from 14 residues. The CDR3 is CSVTSGDDTDTQYF. CDR3 DNA sequence: TGCAGCGTTACCAGCGGAGACGACACAGATACGCAGTATTTT.

Details on this clonotype: One junction end disagrees with the germline gene, perhaps due to a read error. The V call is TRBV28, the J call TRBJ2-5; maybe TRBD1 (6 bases). CDR3 length: 15 residues. Germline CDR1 reads MDHEN; CDR2 reads SYDVKM. The CDR3 region has the DNA TGTGCCAGCAATCGGGACAAGACTATTAAAGAGAACCAGTACTTC. Protein: CASNRDKTIKENQYF. The whole variable domain, remainder taken from reference TRBV28 and TRBJ2-5, is DVKVTQSSRYLVKRTGEKVFLECVQDMDHENMFWYRQDPGLGLRLIYFSYDVKMKEKGDIPEGYSVSREKKERFSLILESASTNQTSMYLCASNRDKTIKENQYFGPGTRLLVL.

Many counts were recorded for this clonotype. The gene calls are TRBV29-1 and TRBJ2-7, with TRBD1 as a possible D gene (6 bases). This CDR3 is built from 13 residues. The germline V and J ends were trimmed by 6 bases and 7 bases, with 19 bases remaining between them. From germline, CDR1 is SQVTM and CDR2 ANQGSEA. The DNA for the CDR3 is TGCAGCGTGGGGGACAACCCGTCGAGAGAGCAGTACTTC. Its translation is CSVGDNPSREQYF.

This chain links TRBV29-1 with TRBJ1-1, with 7 nucleotides matching TRBD1. The CDR3 totals 13 residues. CDR1 is SQVTM and CDR2 is ANQGSEA in the germline V gene. This CDR3 is CGARDRARTEAFF. DNA of the CDR3: TGCGGCGCTCGGGACAGAGCGAGGACTGAAGCTTTCTTT.

V and J are TRBV20-1 and TRBJ2-7; the D gene is possibly TRBD2 (5 bases). The CDR3 has 12 amino acids. From germline, CDR1 is DFQATT and CDR2 SNEGSKA (reference sequence). The V end lost 0 bases, the J end lost 6 bases, and 9 bases lay between the germline ends. The CDR3 DNA reads as TGCAGTGCTAGAGATAATAGCGTCGAGCAGTACTTC. Its translation: CSARDNSVEQYF.

This clonotype was observed once. This rearrangement joins TRBV7-2 to TRBJ2-1; 7 bases fit TRBD2. Looked up from germline, CDR1 is SGHTA and CDR2 is FQGNSA. J was trimmed by 1 base and V by 7 bases; bases with no gene match: 7. The CDR3 sequence is 15 residues long. CDR3 DNA: TGTGCCAGCACCCTACTAGCGATATCCTACAATGAGCAGTTCTTC. Its translation is CASTLLAISYNEQFF.

Regarding this clonotype: Just one base apart from a much larger clone, this may be a read error. The chain uses TRBV12-3 or TRBV12-4 and TRBJ1-1; no firm D call. CDR3 length equals 14 residues. The CDR3 loop reads CASSPLDQNTEAVF. CDR3 DNA: TGTGCCAGCAGTCCGCTGGACCAGAACACTGAAGCTGTCTTT.